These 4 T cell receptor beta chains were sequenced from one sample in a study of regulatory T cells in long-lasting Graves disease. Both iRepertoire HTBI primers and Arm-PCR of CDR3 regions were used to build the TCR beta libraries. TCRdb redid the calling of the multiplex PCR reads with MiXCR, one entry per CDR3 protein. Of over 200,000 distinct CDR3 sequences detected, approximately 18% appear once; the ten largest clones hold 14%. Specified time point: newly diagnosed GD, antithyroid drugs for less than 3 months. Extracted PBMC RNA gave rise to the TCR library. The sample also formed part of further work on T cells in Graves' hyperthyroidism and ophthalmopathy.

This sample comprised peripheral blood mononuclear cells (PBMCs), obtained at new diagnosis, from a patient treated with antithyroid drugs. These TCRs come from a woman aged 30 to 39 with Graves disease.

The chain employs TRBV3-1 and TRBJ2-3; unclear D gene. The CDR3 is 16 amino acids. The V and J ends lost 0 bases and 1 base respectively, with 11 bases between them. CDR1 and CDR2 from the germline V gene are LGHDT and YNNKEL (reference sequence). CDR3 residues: CASSQDRGGRTDTQYF. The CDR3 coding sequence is TGTGCCAGCAGCCAAGATCGTGGCGGTCGCACAGATACGCAGTATTTT.

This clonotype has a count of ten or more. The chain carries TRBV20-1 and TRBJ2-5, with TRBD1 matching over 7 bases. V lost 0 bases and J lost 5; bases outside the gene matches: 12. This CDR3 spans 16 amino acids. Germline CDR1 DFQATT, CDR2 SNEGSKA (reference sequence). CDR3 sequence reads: CSARDARQGGWETQYF. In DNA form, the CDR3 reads TGCAGTGCTAGAGACGCCCGACAGGGCGGTTGGGAGACCCAGTACTTC.

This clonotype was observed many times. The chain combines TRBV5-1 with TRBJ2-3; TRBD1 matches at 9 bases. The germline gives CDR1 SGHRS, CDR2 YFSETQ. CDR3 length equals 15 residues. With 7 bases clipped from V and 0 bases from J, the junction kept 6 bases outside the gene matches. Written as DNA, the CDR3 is TGCGCCAGCTCCCACAGGGGGCATAGCACAGATACGCAGTATTTT. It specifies CASSHRGHSTDTQYF.

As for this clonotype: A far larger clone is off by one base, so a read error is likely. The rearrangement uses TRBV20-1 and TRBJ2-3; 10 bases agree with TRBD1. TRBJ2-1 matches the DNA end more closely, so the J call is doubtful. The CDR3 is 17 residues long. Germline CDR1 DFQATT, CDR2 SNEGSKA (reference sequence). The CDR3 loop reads CSARGRVRDRGSYEQFF. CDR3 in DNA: TGCAGTGCTAGAGGGAGGGTACGGGACAGGGGATCCTACGAGCAGTTCTTC.